This T cell receptor beta chain was recorded in a study of blood T cells in healthy people across ages. PCR was performed a second time for 7 to 11 cycles using a sample-barcoded 5' primer and a J-beta primer mix. A template-switch adaptor with 12 random nucleotides tagged each cDNA molecule. MiXCR was run by TCRdb on the 5' RACE reads, yielding one entry per CDR3 protein. The data contain about a million distinct CDR3 sequences, under 40% of them singletons. Donors gave approximately 9.9 milliliters of peripheral blood apiece. The V gene lost 6 bases and the J gene lost 2 bases, with 17 bases spanning the gap. This CDR3 comprises 16 residues. CDR1 and CDR2 (germline): SEHNR, FQNEAQ (reference sequence). This clonotype was seen a single time.

V and J are TRBV7-9 and TRBJ2-4, with a tentative D call TRBD1 (5 bases). Source material: blood. The receptor's source is a man aged 18 to 30 in good health. In DNA form, the CDR3 reads TGTGCCAGCAGTCTCCAGGGTGGGGTAACCAAAAACATTCAGTACTTC. It encodes CASSLQGGVTKNIQYF.